This TCR beta chain was sequenced in a study of blood T cell repertoires in COVID-19. Study background: Material from acute and convalescent COVID-19 was sourced from the United States, Italy and Spain. The analysed material was cDNA or gDNA that came from T cells, B-cell-depleted T cells, or PBMCs.

CDR3 length: 16 residues. Germline V CDR1 and CDR2: SEHNR, FQNEAQ (reference sequence). V was pared by 5 bases and J by 0 bases, with 4 bases of the junction left unmatched. Original processing notes: Amplifying reference gene primers gave estimates of nucleated cell counts. The assay was immunoSEQ multiplex PCR, and TCRdb's table has in-frame clones only and misses some. V and J calls and clone size are as listed in that table; D and trimming were resolved from the DNA. The table lists roughly 250,000 clones, around nine tenths of them singletons. This clonotype was obtained from a woman aged 40 to 50 who had recovered from COVID-19. The J gene is TRBJ2-3, the V gene TRBV7-9, with 11 bases identical to TRBD1. Sequenced sample: peripheral blood. The CDR3 region has the DNA TGTGCCAGCAGCCCCCGGGACAGGGGGAGCACAGATACGCAGTATTTT. This gives the protein CASSPRDRGSTDTQYF.